A selection of T cell receptor beta chains follows, all from one sample in a study of CD8+CD57+ T cells in acquired aplastic anemia. In TCRdb, the reads were re-called with MiXCR into one record per CDR3 protein. The sample holds tens of thousands of distinct CDR3 sequences, roughly 69% seen once. Sequencing used sorted CD4+, CD8+, or CD8+CD57+ T cells (not recorded which) from PBMCs. These receptors all stem from a human donor with aplastic anemia. CDR3s include the opening cysteine and the closing phenylalanine or tryptophan. A D gene is named only where the DNA matches it firmly. Not all rows give a size; the values are once, few, many and, for expanded clones, a class.

d_gene | j_gene | v_gene | abundance | CDR3nt | CDR3aa
- | TRBJ2-7 | TRBV15 | many | TGTGCCACCAGCGGCCGGGGCCTAGCCTACGAGCAGTACTTC | CATSGRGLAYEQYF
- | TRBJ1-1 | TRBV29-1 | - | TGCAGCGTTGATTGGATTCGGACTGAAGCTTTCTTT | CSVDWIRTEAFF
TRBD1 | TRBJ2-5 | TRBV25-1 | - | TGTGCCAGCAGAGCAAGGCCGGACAGGGGTTTCGGGTGGGAGACCCAGTACTTC | CASRARPDRGFGWETQYF
- | TRBJ2-3 | TRBV25-1 | - | TGTGCCAGCAGTGAATATAGAAGCACAGATACGCAGTATTTT | CASSEYRSTDTQYF
- | TRBJ2-7 | TRBV2 | few | TGTGCCAGCAGCACCGTTTGGGGGAAACAGTACGAGCAGTACTTC | CASSTVWGKQYEQYF
- | TRBJ2-7 | TRBV5-1 | many | TGCGCCAGCAGCTTGAGCTCAGGACCTTCGCGGCAGTACTTC | CASSLSSGPSRQYF
- | TRBJ1-1 | TRBV15 | - | TGTGCCACCAGCAGCTTAGGTCCATCGAACACTGAAGCTTTCTTT | CATSSLGPSNTEAFF
- | TRBJ1-2 | TRBV6-1 | - | TGTGCCAGCGGGGGGTGGGGGTCTGGCTACACCTTC | CASGGWGSGYTF
TRBD2 | TRBJ2-2 | TRBV10-1 | - | TGCGCCAGCAGCGGGACTACCAACACCGGGGAGCTGTTTTTT | CASSGTTNTGELFF
- | TRBJ2-7 | TRBV2 | - | TGTGCCAGCAACGGAGACTGGGAGCAGTACTTC | CASNGDWEQYF
- | TRBJ1-2 | TRBV7-8 | - | TGTGCCAGCAGCTTGACAGTTCGCGATGGCTACACCTTC | CASSLTVRDGYTF
- | TRBJ1-1 | TRBV24-1 | - | TGTGCCACCAGTGAGTGGGAAAACGGTGAAGCTTTCTTT | CATSEWENGEAFF
- | TRBJ1-1 | TRBV20-1 | - | TGCAGTGCCCCCGGTGCAGGGATTGAAGCTTTCTTT | CSAPGAGIEAFF
TRBD2 | TRBJ2-5 | TRBV2 | many | TGTGCCAGCAATCCCGGGGGGGCGGGTGAGACCCAGTACTTC | CASNPGGAGETQYF
TRBD1 | TRBJ1-2 | TRBV20-1 | once | TGCAGTGCTAGTCGGAGGACAGGATCTGGAACTAACTATGGCTACACCTTC | CSASRRTGSGTNYGYTF
- | TRBJ1-5 | TRBV24-1 | - | TGTGCCACCAGTGAATCCTACGGTAGCAATCAGCCCCAGCATTTT | CATSESYGSNQPQHF
TRBD1 | TRBJ1-5 | TRBV27 | few | TGTGCCAGCAGTTTAAGGACAGGGAATCAGCCCCAGCATTTT | CASSLRTGNQPQHF
- | TRBJ1-3 | TRBV7-2 | few | TGTGCCAGCAGGCGAGGGTCTGGAAACACCATATATTTT | CASRRGSGNTIYF
TRBD1 | TRBJ2-7 | TRBV2 | - | TGTGCCGCCTCCAACCCGGGACAGGACTCCTACGAGCAGTACTTC | CAASNPGQDSYEQYF
- | TRBJ2-3 | TRBV24-1 | - | TGTGCCACCACCCCGGGACGGTCGGGGCCGGATACGCAGTATTTT | CATTPGRSGPDTQYF
- | TRBJ2-7 | TRBV6-5 | - | TGTGCCTGCAGTTTCGGGGCTGGGCAATCGTACGAGCAGTACTTC | CACSFGAGQSYEQYF
- | TRBJ1-2 | TRBV24-1 | few | TGTGCCACCAGTGACTTCACCGACTATGGCTACACCTTC | CATSDFTDYGYTF
TRBD1 | TRBJ2-7 | TRBV10-3 | - | TGTGCCATCAGTGAACTTGACAGGGGGCCTGACGAGCAGTACTTC | CAISELDRGPDEQYF
- | TRBJ1-1 | TRBV15 | - | TGTGCCACCAGCAGAGAACGCGTGGAGTTCATGAACACTGAAGCTTTCTTT | CATSRERVEFMNTEAFF
TRBD2 | TRBJ2-5 | TRBV2 | - | TGTGCCAGCAGGGAGTACGGGGGGGGCCAAGAGACCCAGTACTTC | CASREYGGGQETQYF
- | TRBJ1-4 | TRBV5-1 | many | TGCGCCAGCAGCCCGGACAGTGCAACTAATGAAAAACTGTTTTTT | CASSPDSATNEKLFF
- | TRBJ1-2 | TRBV19 | - | TGTGCCAGTGCGAGGGCTAACTATGGCTACACCTTC | CASARANYGYTF
- | TRBJ1-1 | TRBV20-1 | many | TGCAGTGCTAGTCAGAGGGACACTGAAGCTTTCTTT | CSASQRDTEAFF
TRBD2 | TRBJ2-1 | TRBV10-3 | - | TGTGCCATCAGTGAGGGGAGGGCCACTAACAATGAGCAGTTCTTC | CAISEGRATNNEQFF
- | TRBJ1-6 | TRBV9 | many | TGTGCCAGCAGCGCAAGACAGGATTCTAATTCACCCCTCCACTTT | CASSARQDSNSPLHF
- | TRBJ2-7 | TRBV10-3 | few | TGTGCCACCAGCTCCGGACAGACCTACGAGCAGTACTTC | CATSSGQTYEQYF
- | TRBJ2-7 | TRBV29-1 | - | TGCAGCGTTCTTAGGACGAGCTCCTACGAGCAGTACTTC | CSVLRTSSYEQYF
- | TRBJ2-7 | TRBV29-1 | few | TGCAGCGTGACCGACAGCTACGAGCAGTACTTC | CSVTDSYEQYF
- | TRBJ2-3 | TRBV10-3 | few | TGTGCCATCAGTGAGTTATACGGGTGGGATACAGATACGCAGTATTTT | CAISELYGWDTDTQYF
TRBD2 | TRBJ2-7 | TRBV15 | - | TGTGCCACCAGCAGAGGAGCGGGGGGTTCCTACGAGCAGTACTTC | CATSRGAGGSYEQYF
TRBD1 | TRBJ1-5 | TRBV24-1 | few | TGTGCCACCGGGACAGAAGGTCAGCCCCAGCATTTT | CATGTEGQPQHF
- | TRBJ2-5 | TRBV5-1 | many | TGCGCCAGCAGCTTGGAGGCGCTAATGGCAGAGACCCAGTACTTC | CASSLEALMAETQYF
- | TRBJ2-1 | TRBV10-3 | - | TGTGCCATCAGTGATGGGGCTAGTGGATTCTTC | CAISDGASGFF
TRBD1 | TRBJ1-2 | TRBV9 | many | TGTGCCAGCAGCTCAGGGGACAGTTCTAACTATGGCTACACCTTC | CASSSGDSSNYGYTF
- | TRBJ1-1 | TRBV19 | - | TGTGCCAGTACGGGCGACGTACTGAACACTGAAGCTTTCTTT | CASTGDVLNTEAFF
TRBD2 | TRBJ2-7 | TRBV6-1 | - | TGTGCCAGCAGTCAGGGACTAGCGGGAGCAGAGCAGTACTTC | CASSQGLAGAEQYF
- | TRBJ2-5 | TRBV29-1 | - | TGCAGCGTTGAAGACGGCAGGGTACAAGAGACCCAGTACTTC | CSVEDGRVQETQYF